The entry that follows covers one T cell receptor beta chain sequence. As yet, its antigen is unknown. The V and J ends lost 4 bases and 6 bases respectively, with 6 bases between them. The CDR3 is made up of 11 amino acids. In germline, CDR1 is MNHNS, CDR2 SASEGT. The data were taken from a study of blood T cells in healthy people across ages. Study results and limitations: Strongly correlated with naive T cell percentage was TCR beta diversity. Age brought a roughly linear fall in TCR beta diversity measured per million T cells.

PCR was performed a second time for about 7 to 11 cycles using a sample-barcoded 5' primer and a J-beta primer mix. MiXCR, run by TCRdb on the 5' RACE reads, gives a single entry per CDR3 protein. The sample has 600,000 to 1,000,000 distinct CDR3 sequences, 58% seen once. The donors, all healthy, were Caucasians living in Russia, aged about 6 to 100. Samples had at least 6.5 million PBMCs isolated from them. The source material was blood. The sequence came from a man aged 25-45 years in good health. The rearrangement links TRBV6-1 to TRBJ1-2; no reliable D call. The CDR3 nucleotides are TGTGCCAGCAGTGGATACAATGGCTACACCTTC. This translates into CASSGYNGYTF.